Each of the 29 T cell receptor beta chains below was sequenced from the same sample in a study of T cell responses to AZD1222 COVID-19 vaccine. Sequenced by immunoSEQ multiplex PCR; TCRdb stores in-frame clones only, minus some. The sample gives some 140,000 clones, about 90% of which show up once; around 5% is in the top ten. This specimen consisted of peripheral blood, obtained on day 0 of AZD1222 vaccination. These receptors originate from an adult in good health.

The rearrangement uses TRBV27 and TRBJ2-7; D might be TRBD1 (6 bases). The length of the CDR3 is 14 residues. CDR1 is MNHEY, CDR2 SMNVEV, per germline (reference sequence). V was pared by 7 bases and J by 2 bases, with 15 bases between. The CDR3 nucleotides read TGTGCCAGCAATCCTACAGGGCGACCCTACGAGCAGTACTTC. This translates into CASNPTGRPYEQYF.

The V and J genes are TRBV21-1 and TRBJ1-1. TRBV21-1 is shown as a pseudogene. This CDR3 comprises 12 residues. In nucleotides, the CDR3 is TGTGCCAGCATCTATCGACCCACTGAAGCTTTCTTT. Translated: CASIYRPTEAFF.

This clone has a single count. This chain joins TRBV28 and TRBJ1-2; 7 bases are a match to TRBD1. From germline, CDR1 is MDHEN and CDR2 SYDVKM. Losses at the gene ends were 5 bases for V and 7 bases for J; bases not matched to a gene: 22. The CDR3 contains 18 residues. The CDR3 loop is CASSRTRDSLVRWGGYTF. CDR3 nucleotides: TGTGCCAGCAGTCGAACTAGGGACAGCCTGGTTCGGTGGGGTGGCTACACCTTC.

This clone was observed once. V usage is TRBV4-3 and J usage is TRBJ2-1, with 10 bases matching TRBD2. The CDR3 has 16 amino acids. In germline, CDR1 is LGHNA, CDR2 YSLEER. With V trimmed by 2 bases and J by 8 bases, 9 bases remained unmatched. The CDR3: CASSQISSGGIYEQFF. As DNA, the CDR3 is TGCGCCAGCAGCCAAATCTCTAGCGGGGGAATCTATGAGCAGTTCTTC.

The chain combines TRBV20-1 with TRBJ2-7, with 7 bases fitting TRBD1. Germline assignment: CDR1 DFQATT and CDR2 SNEGSKA (reference sequence). The V gene end was trimmed by 3 bases and the J gene end by 7 bases; junction bases not matched to a gene: 12. The CDR3 is made up of 14 amino acids. The CDR3 coding sequence is TGCAGTGCTAGTAACTACAGGGGCGTGAGGGAGCAGTACTTC. This gives the protein CSASNYRGVREQYF.

This chain uses TRBV19 with TRBJ2-7, with a tentative D call TRBD2 (6 bases). Germline V gene lookup returns CDR1 LNHDA and CDR2 SQIVND (reference sequence). Trimming shortened V by 5 bases and J by 2 bases, and 10 bases separated the two germline ends. This CDR3 spans 13 amino acids. CDR3 amino acids: CASSAGLPYEQYF. The CDR3 nucleotides read TGTGCCAGTAGTGCGGGACTCCCCTACGAGCAGTACTTC.

The chain couples TRBV6-5 to TRBJ2-1; 7 bases fit TRBD1. Germline values: CDR1 MNHEY, CDR2 SVGAGI. The V segment lost 6 bases and the J segment 7 bases; nucleotides outside the gene matches: 15. This CDR3 contains 16 residues. Written as DNA, the CDR3 is TGTGCCAGCAGCTACCGGCGACAGGGCTCCAGAAATGAGCAGTTCTTC. Translating gives CASSYRRQGSRNEQFF.

The chain is built from TRBV4-3 and TRBJ2-3, with 8 bases fitting TRBD1. Germline V CDR1 and CDR2: LGHNA, YSLEER. The CDR3 is 18 amino acids. Losses at the gene ends were 0 bases for V and 2 bases for J; bases not matched to a gene: 10. CDR3 nucleotide sequence: TGCGCCAGCAGCCAAGAAAGGGGGGACAGGCCCCTCACAGATACGCAGTATTTT. Residues: CASSQERGDRPLTDTQYF.

This clone appeared once. V usage is TRBV2 and J usage is TRBJ2-1, with a weak D call TRBD2 (6 bases). The CDR3 is 16 amino acids. CDR1 and CDR2 (germline): SNHLY, FYNNEI. V was trimmed by 6 bases and J by 0 bases, leaving 15 bases between them. CDR3 bases: TGTGCCAGCAGGACCCGGGGGACCTACTCCTACAATGAGCAGTTCTTC. Its translation: CASRTRGTYSYNEQFF.

The chain is built from TRBV3-1 (or the pseudogene TRBV3-2) and TRBJ2-7; 7 nucleotides align to TRBD1. The V segment lost 4 bases and the J segment 0 bases; nucleotides outside the gene matches: 3. This CDR3 comprises 14 residues. Germline lookup yields CDR1 LGHDT and CDR2 YNNKEL (reference sequence). CDR3 coding DNA: TGTGCCAGCAGCCGAGGGGGCCTCTCCTACGAGCAGTACTTC. This gives the protein CASSRGGLSYEQYF.

CDR3 DNA sequence: TGTGCCAGCCTGGGACTAGCAGACAATGAGCAGTTCTTC. Translated: CASLGLADNEQFF. The V and J genes are TRBV27 and TRBJ2-1; 9 nucleotides align to TRBD2. The germline gives CDR1 MNHEY, CDR2 SMNVEV (reference sequence). V was pared by 8 bases and J by 5 bases, with 4 bases of the junction left unmatched. The CDR3 extends over 13 amino acids.

The genes are TRBV15 and TRBJ1-1; the D is unclear. The CDR3 consists of 15 residues. The V end was cut by 8 bases, the J end by 0 bases, with 16 bases between. Germline CDR1 LNHNV, CDR2 YYDKDF (reference sequence). DNA of the CDR3: TGTGCCACCCGAAAAGACCGAAGTTTGAACACTGAAGCTTTCTTT. It codes for CATRKDRSLNTEAFF.

V usage is TRBV30 and J usage is TRBJ2-7, with D possibly being TRBD1 (5 bases). CDR3 length: 15 amino acids. V was cut by 4 bases and J by 0 bases, with 16 bases left in between. Germline assignment: CDR1 GTSNPN and CDR2 SVGIG (reference sequence). CDR3 protein: CAWMPTGVSSYEQYF. In nucleotides, the CDR3 is TGTGCCTGGATGCCCACAGGAGTATCCTCCTACGAGCAGTACTTC.

There are a few counts of this clone. V gene TRBV29-1 combines with J gene TRBJ1-2, with TRBD1 matching 7 bases. CDR1 and CDR2 (germline): SQVTM, ANQGSEA. Trimming took 7 bases from V and 2 from J; bases not matched to a gene: 4. The CDR3 spans 12 residues. CDR3 nucleotide sequence: TGCAGCGCCGGACAGGCGAACTATGGCTACACCTTC. It encodes CSAGQANYGYTF.

The chain employs TRBV6-1 and TRBJ2-1; D is possibly TRBD2 (6 bases). This CDR3 is 14 amino acids long. V lost 3 bases to trimming and J lost 10 bases, with 16 bases between them. Germline V lookup: CDR1 MNHNS, CDR2 SASEGT. The CDR3 sequence is CASSEVGGVGEQFF. The CDR3 DNA follows: TGTGCCAGCAGTGAGGTAGGAGGGGTCGGAGAGCAGTTCTTC.

This clone was seen just once. Germline is not matched at one junction end, which may reflect a read error. This chain connects TRBV19 to TRBJ2-1; no reliable D call. The CDR3 runs to 13 residues. Germline values: CDR1 LNHDA, CDR2 SQIVND (reference sequence). CDR3 region: CASTRHAYDEQFF. DNA for the CDR3: TGTGCCAGTACCCGGCACGCCTACGATGAGCAGTTCTTC.

The chain is built from TRBV6-2 or TRBV6-3 and TRBJ1-1; D uncertain. Trimming shortened V by 2 bases and J by 6 bases, and 7 bases separated the two germline ends. The germline V gene has CDR1 MNHEY and CDR2 SVGEGT. CDR3 length: 12 residues. CDR3: CASSYITAEAFF. The CDR3 DNA follows: TGTGCCAGCAGTTACATTACGGCTGAAGCTTTCTTT.

J is TRBJ1-1 and V is TRBV6-5; no clear D gene. Per the germline V gene, CDR1 is MNHEY and CDR2 is SVGAGI. V lost 8 bases and J 1 base, leaving 11 bases between the germline ends. This CDR3 is built from 13 residues. CDR3 protein: CASGRPGNTEAFF. The DNA for the CDR3 is TGTGCCAGCGGGAGGCCTGGGAACACTGAAGCTTTCTTT.

In this sample, this clone turned up once. V is TRBV7-3 and J is TRBJ2-1; D not certain. CDR1 is SGHTA, CDR2 FQGTGA, per germline. V was trimmed by 2 bases and J by 3 bases, leaving 8 bases between them. This CDR3 comprises 14 residues. The CDR3 DNA reads as TGTGCCAGCAGCTTAGAGGCGTACTACAATGAGCAGTTCTTC. Its translation: CASSLEAYYNEQFF.

The rearrangement links TRBV5-4 to TRBJ2-7; possibly TRBD1 or TRBD2 for D (6 bases each). V lost 4 bases and J 5 bases, leaving 25 bases between the germline ends. The CDR3 consists of 17 residues. CDR1 is SGHNT, CDR2 YYREEE, per germline (reference sequence). CDR3 nucleotide sequence: TGTGCCAGCAGCCTTAAATTGGGGTCGGGGGCCGTCCACGAGCAGTACTTC. This translates into CASSLKLGSGAVHEQYF.

The chain joins TRBV10-3 to TRBJ2-2; a possible D gene is TRBD1 (6 bases). V was shortened by 8 bases and J by 3 bases, with 7 bases between the two germline ends. The length of the CDR3 is 12 residues. CDR1 and CDR2 from the germline V gene are ENHRY and SYGVKD. The CDR3 DNA follows: TGTGCCATCGCAGGGGACACCGGGGAGCTGTTTTTT. It yields the protein CAIAGDTGELFF.

The chain couples TRBV18 to TRBJ2-1; D may correspond to TRBD1 or TRBD2 (5 bases each). This CDR3 contains 16 residues. Trimming shortened V by 0 bases and J by 6 bases, and 15 bases separated the two germline ends. The germline gives CDR1 KGHSH, CDR2 LQKENI. The CDR3: CASSPPAGSSSNEQFF. CDR3 nucleotide sequence: TGTGCCAGCTCACCACCGGCAGGGAGTAGTAGCAATGAGCAGTTCTTC. The whole variable domain, filled in from reference TRBV18 and TRBJ2-1, reads NAGVMQNPRHLVRRRGQEARLRCSPMKGHSHVYWYRQLPEEGLKFMVYLQKENIIDESGMPKERFSAEFPKEGPSILRIQQVVRGDSAAYFCASSPPAGSSSNEQFFGPGTRLTVL.

This clone has just one count. This rearrangement joins TRBV7-3 to TRBJ2-1; 15 bases fit TRBD2. The germline V gene has CDR1 SGHTA and CDR2 FQGTGA. The CDR3 extends over 21 amino acids. Unmatched junction bases numbered 22, after V lost 5 bases and J lost 8 bases. This chain's CDR3 is CASSPIRGLAGGKVNVDEQFF. The CDR3 bases are TGTGCCAGCAGCCCGATTAGGGGACTAGCGGGAGGTAAGGTCAATGTCGATGAGCAGTTCTTC.

V gene TRBV27 combines with J gene TRBJ1-1; D remains ambiguous. The CDR3 extends over 12 amino acids. The V gene lost 2 bases and the J gene lost 7 bases, with 8 bases spanning the gap. Germline CDR1 reads MNHEY; CDR2 reads SMNVEV (reference sequence). The CDR3 nucleotides are TGTGCCAGCAGTTTAATTGGGGATGAAGCTTTCTTT. Its translation is CASSLIGDEAFF.

Turning to this clone: This sample also contains other DNA sequences that code for the same CDR3. The chain is built from TRBV18 and TRBJ1-6; D remains unclear. CDR1 is KGHSH and CDR2 is LQKENI in the germline V gene. The V end was cut by 3 bases, the J end by 7 bases, with 7 bases between. The CDR3 is 13 amino acids. The CDR3 protein is CASSPGRNSPLHF. The CDR3, as DNA: TGTGCCAGCTCACCGGGAAGAAATTCACCCCTCCACTTT.

This clone was detected only once. The gene calls are TRBV5-1 and TRBJ2-7, with D perhaps matching TRBD1 or TRBD2 (7 bases each). V was clipped by 1 base and J by 4 bases, with 9 bases between them. Germline V gene sequence: CDR1 SGHRS, CDR2 YFSETQ. There are 13 residues in the CDR3. DNA of the CDR3: TGCGCCAGCAGCTTGCAGGGGGGGTACGAGCAGTACTTC. Amino acids: CASSLQGGYEQYF.

The gene calls are TRBV28 and TRBJ1-5; possible D gene TRBD1, 6 bases. The CDR3 contains 15 residues. Looked up from germline, CDR1 is MDHEN and CDR2 is SYDVKM. The V end lost 1 base, the J end lost 9 bases, and 16 bases lay between the germline ends. The CDR3, as DNA: TGTGCCAGCAGTTTATTTGGGGGGGGCGTTAGGCCCCAGCATTTT. Protein product: CASSLFGGGVRPQHF.

The sample holds one count of this clone. The genes are TRBV6-5 and TRBJ1-4; no clear D gene. The CDR3 extends over 15 amino acids. Germline-derived CDR1 and CDR2 are MNHEY and SVGAGI. V lost 5 bases and J 0 bases, leaving 10 bases between the germline ends. Here the CDR3 reads CASSPRGATNEKLFF. CDR3 sequence (DNA): TGTGCCAGCAGTCCGCGAGGCGCAACTAATGAAAAACTGTTTTTT.

The chain employs TRBV19 and TRBJ1-2, with a possible D match to TRBD1 (5 bases). The CDR3 runs to 14 residues. The ends were cut back, 1 base at V and 4 bases at J, with 10 bases in the middle. The germline V gene has CDR1 LNHDA and CDR2 SQIVND (reference sequence). CDR3 amino acids: CASSIAGLTYGYTF. The CDR3 bases are TGTGCCAGTAGTATAGCGGGGCTGACCTATGGCTACACCTTC.